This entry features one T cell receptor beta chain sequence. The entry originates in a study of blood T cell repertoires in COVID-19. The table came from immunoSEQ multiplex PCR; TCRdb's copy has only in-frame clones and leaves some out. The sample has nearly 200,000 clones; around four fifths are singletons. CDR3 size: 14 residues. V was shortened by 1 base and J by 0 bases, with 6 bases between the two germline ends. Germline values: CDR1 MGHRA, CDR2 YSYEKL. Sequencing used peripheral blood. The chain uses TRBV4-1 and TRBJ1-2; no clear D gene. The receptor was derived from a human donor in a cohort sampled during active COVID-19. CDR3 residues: CASSQVSANYGYTF. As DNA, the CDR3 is TGCGCCAGCAGCCAAGTATCTGCTAACTATGGCTACACCTTC.